This T cell receptor (beta chain) was observed in a study of OX40 agonist ivuxolimab in advanced cancers. This table comes from immunoSEQ multiplex PCR, and its TCRdb copy is limited to in-frame clones, with some not included. The sample has approximately 90,000 clones; around 85% are singletons. Germline CDR1 and CDR2: SGDLS and YYNGEE. The CDR3 has 15 amino acids. Trimming pared 0 bases from V and 4 bases from J, leaving 14 bases between. The chain links TRBV9 to TRBJ2-7; D possibly corresponds to TRBD2 (5 bases). Sequenced here: CD4+ or CD8+ T cells sorted from blood, sampled in a trial of the OX40 agonist ivuxolimab. This TCR was sampled from an adult with an advanced solid tumor such as melanoma, head and neck, liver or kidney cancer. CDR3 DNA: TGTGCCAGCAGCGTAGGGGCGGGCCCCGGGTACGAGCAGTACTTC. Protein product: CASSVGAGPGYEQYF.